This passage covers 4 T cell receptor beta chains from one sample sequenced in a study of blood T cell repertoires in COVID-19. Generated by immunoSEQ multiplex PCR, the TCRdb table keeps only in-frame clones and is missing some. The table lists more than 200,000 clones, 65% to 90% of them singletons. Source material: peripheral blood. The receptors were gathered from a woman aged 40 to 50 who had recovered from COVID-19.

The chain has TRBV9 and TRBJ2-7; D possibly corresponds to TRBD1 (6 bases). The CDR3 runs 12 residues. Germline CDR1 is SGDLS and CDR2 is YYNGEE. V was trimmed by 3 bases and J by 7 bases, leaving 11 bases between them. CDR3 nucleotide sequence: TGTGCCAGCAGCGCGACAGGTTTGGAGCAGTACTTC. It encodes CASSATGLEQYF.

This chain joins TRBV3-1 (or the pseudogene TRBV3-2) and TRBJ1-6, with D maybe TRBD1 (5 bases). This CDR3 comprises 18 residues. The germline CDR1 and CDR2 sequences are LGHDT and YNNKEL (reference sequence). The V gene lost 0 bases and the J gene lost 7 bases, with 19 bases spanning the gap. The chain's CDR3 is CASSQEGLSVVGNSPLHF. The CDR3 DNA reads TGTGCCAGCAGCCAAGAGGGGCTGTCAGTAGTCGGGAATTCACCCCTCCACTTT.

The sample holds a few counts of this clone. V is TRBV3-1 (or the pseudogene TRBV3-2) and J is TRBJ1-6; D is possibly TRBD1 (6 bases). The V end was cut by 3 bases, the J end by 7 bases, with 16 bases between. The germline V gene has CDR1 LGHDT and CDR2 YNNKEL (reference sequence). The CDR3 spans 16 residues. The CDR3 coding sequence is TGTGCCAGCAGCCACGGGGAACAGGGCTGGAATTCACCCCTCCACTTT. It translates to CASSHGEQGWNSPLHF.

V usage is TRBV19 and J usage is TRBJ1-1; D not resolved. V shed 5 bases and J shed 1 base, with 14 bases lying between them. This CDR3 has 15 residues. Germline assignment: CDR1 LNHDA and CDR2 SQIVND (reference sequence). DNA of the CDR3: TGTGCCAGTAGTTACGGTTTAAAATGGAACACTGAAGCTTTCTTT. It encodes CASSYGLKWNTEAFF.